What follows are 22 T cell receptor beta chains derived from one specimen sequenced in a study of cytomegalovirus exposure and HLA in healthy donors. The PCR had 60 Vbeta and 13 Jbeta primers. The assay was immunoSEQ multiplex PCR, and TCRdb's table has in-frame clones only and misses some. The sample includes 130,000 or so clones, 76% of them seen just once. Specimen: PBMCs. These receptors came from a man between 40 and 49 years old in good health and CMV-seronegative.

The CDR3 region is CASTQGAGGAGELFF. For the CDR3, the DNA is TGTGCCAGCACCCAGGGGGCGGGAGGGGCCGGGGAGCTGTTTTTT. The chain has TRBV6-5 and TRBJ2-2, with D possibly being TRBD2 (9 bases). This CDR3 is built from 15 residues. Trimming stripped 7 bases from V and 6 bases from J, with 18 bases between. Germline CDR1 and CDR2: MNHEY and SVGAGI.

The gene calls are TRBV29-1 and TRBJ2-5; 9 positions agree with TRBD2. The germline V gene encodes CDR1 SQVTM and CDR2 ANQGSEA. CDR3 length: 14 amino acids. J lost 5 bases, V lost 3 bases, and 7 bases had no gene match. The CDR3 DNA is TGCAGCGTTGAGGGTAGCGGGGGCTGGGAGACCCAGTACTTC. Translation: CSVEGSGGWETQYF.

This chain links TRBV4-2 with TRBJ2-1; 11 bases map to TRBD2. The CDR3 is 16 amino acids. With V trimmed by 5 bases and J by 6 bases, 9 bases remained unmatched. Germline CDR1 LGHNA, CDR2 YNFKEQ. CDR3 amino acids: CASSNLLAGEINEQFF. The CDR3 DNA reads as TGTGCCAGCAGCAACCTACTAGCGGGGGAGATCAATGAGCAGTTCTTC.

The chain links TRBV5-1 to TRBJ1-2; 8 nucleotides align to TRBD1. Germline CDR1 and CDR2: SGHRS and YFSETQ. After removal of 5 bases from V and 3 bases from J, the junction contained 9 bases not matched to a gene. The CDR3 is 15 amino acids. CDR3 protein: CASRPGQAGDYGYTF. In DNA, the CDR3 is TGCGCCAGCAGACCGGGACAGGCAGGGGACTATGGCTACACCTTC.

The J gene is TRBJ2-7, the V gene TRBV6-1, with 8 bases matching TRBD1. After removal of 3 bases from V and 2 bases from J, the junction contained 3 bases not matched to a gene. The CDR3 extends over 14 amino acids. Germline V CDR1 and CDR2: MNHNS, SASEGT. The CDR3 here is CASSEWDRPYEQYF. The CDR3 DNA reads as TGTGCCAGCAGTGAGTGGGACAGGCCCTACGAGCAGTACTTC.

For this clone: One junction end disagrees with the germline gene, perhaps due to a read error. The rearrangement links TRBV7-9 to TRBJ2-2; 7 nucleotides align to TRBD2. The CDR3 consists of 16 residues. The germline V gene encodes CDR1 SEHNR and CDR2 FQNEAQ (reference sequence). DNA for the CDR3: TGTTCCAGCAGCTTATCCGCTAGCGGGAACACCGGGGAGCTGTTTTTT. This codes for CSSSLSASGNTGELFF.

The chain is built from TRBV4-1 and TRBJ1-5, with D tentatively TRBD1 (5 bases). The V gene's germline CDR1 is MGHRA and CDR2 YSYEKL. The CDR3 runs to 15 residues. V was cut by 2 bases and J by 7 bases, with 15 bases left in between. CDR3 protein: CASSQMKGMGQPQHF. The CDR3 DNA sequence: TGCGCCAGCAGCCAAATGAAGGGGATGGGGCAGCCCCAGCATTTT.

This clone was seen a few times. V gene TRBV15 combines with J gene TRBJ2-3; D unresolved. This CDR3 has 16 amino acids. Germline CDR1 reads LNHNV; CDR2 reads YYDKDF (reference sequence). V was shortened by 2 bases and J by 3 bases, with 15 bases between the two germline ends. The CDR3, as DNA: TGTGCCACCAGCAGATCCTCCTCGAGGTATACAGATACGCAGTATTTT. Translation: CATSRSSSRYTDTQYF.

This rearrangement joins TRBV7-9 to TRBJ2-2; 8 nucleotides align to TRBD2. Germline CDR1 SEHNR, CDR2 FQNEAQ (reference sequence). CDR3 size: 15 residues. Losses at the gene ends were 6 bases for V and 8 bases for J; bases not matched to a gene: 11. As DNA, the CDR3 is TGTGCCAGCAGATTGGAGCGGGAGCTCTCGGGGGAGCTGTTTTTT. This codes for CASRLERELSGELFF.

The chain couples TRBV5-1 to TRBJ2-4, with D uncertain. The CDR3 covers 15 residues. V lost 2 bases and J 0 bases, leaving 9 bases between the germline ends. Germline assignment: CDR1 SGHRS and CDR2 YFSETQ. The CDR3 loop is CASSLGGIAKNIQYF. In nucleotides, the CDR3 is TGCGCCAGCAGCTTAGGCGGAATAGCCAAAAACATTCAGTACTTC.

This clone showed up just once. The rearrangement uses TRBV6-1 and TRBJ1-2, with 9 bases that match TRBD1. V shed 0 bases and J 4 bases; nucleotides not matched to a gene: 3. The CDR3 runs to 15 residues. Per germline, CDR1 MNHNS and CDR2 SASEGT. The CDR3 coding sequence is TGTGCCAGCAGTGAAGCGTGGACAGGGGCCTATGGCTACACCTTC. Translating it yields CASSEAWTGAYGYTF.

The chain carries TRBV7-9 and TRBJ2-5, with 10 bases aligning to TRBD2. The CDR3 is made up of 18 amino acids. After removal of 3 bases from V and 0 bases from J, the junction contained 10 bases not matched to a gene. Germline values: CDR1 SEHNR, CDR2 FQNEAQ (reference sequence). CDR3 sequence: CASSLRLAGARYQETQYF. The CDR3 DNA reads TGTGCCAGCAGCTTGCGGCTAGCGGGAGCCCGGTACCAAGAGACCCAGTACTTC.

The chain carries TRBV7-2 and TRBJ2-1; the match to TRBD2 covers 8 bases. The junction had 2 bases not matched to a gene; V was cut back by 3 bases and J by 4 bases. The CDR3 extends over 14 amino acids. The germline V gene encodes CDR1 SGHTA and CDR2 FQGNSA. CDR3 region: CASSFGGGYNEQFF. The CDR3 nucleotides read TGTGCCAGCAGCTTCGGCGGGGGGTACAATGAGCAGTTCTTC.

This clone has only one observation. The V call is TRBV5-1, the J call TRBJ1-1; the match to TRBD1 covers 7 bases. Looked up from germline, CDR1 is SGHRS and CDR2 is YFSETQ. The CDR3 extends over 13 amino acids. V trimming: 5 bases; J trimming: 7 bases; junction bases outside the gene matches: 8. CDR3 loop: CASSPTGDVEAFF. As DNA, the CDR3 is TGCGCCAGCAGTCCAACAGGGGACGTTGAAGCTTTCTTT.

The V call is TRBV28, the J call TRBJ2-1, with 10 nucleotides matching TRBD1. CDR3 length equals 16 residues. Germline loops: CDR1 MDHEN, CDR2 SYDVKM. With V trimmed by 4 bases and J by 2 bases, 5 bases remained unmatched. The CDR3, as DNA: TGTGCCAGCAGTTCGACCGGGACAGGGGCCTACAATGAGCAGTTCTTC. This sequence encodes CASSSTGTGAYNEQFF.

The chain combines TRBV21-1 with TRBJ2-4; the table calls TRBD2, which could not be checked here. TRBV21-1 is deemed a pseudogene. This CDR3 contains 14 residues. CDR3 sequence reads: CAHGEVEAKNIQYF. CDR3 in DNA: TGTGCCCACGGGGAGGTTGAGGCCAAAAACATTCAGTACTTC.

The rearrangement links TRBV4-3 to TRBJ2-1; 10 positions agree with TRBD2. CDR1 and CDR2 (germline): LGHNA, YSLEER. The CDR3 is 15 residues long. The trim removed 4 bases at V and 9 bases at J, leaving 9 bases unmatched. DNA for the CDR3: TGCGCCAGCAGCCGAGCGGGGGGGCCTTTTATTGAGCAGTTCTTC. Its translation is CASSRAGGPFIEQFF.

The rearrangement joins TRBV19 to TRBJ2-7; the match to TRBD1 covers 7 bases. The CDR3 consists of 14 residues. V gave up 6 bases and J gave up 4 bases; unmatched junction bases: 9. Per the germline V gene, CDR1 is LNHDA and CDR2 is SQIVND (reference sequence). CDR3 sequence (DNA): TGTGCCAGTAGGCTTGACAGGGAATCTTACGAGCAGTACTTC. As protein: CASRLDRESYEQYF. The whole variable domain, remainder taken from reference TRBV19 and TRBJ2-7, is DGGITQSPKYLFRKEGQNVTLSCEQNLNHDAMYWYRQDPGQGLRLIYYSQIVNDFQKGDIAEGYSVSREKKESFPLTVTSAQKNPTAFYLCASRLDRESYEQYFGPGTRLTVT.

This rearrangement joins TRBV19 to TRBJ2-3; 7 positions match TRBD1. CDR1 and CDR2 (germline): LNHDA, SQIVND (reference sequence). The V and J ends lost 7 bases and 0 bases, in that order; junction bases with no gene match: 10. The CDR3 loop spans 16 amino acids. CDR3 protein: CASTLRPGGSTDTQYF. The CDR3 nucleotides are TGTGCCAGTACCCTAAGGCCAGGGGGAAGCACAGATACGCAGTATTTT.

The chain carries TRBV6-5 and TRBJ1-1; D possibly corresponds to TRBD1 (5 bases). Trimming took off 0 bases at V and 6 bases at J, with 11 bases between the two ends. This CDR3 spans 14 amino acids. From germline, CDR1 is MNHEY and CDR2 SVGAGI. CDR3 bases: TGTGCCAGCAGTTACTCTCAGGGTTTTCCTGAAGCTTTCTTT. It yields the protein CASSYSQGFPEAFF.

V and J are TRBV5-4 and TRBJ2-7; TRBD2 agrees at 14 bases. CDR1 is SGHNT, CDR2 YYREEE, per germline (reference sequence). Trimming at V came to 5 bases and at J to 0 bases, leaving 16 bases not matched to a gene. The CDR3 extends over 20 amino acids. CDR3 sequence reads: CASSPLTGTSGSPSSYEQYF. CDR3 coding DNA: TGTGCCAGCAGTCCCCTCACCGGGACTAGCGGGAGCCCGAGCTCCTACGAGCAGTACTTC.

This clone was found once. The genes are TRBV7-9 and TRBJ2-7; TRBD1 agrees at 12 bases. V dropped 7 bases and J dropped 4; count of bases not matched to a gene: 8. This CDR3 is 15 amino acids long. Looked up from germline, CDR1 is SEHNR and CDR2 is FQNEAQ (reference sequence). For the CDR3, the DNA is TGTGCCAGCACCCTGGGGACAGGGGGCTTTTACGAGCAGTACTTC. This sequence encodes CASTLGTGGFYEQYF.